This TCR beta chain was sequenced during a study of T cell responses to AZD1222 COVID-19 vaccine. V lost 4 bases to trimming and J lost 10 bases, with 17 bases between them. The CDR3 covers 13 residues. Looked up from germline, CDR1 is SGHDT and CDR2 is YYEEEE. Comment on this clone: The antigen is undetermined.

The assay was immunoSEQ multiplex PCR, and TCRdb's table has in-frame clones only and misses some. The sample comprises roughly 170,000 clones, around 94% of which are singletons, and roughly 1.7% rests with the top ten. Study observations and caveats: A rise in Spike-specific TCR breadth and depth followed two AZD1222 doses. Most donors were white British, females outnumbered males, and clonal diversity was possibly underestimated.

The chain joins TRBV5-6 to TRBJ1-1; D is uncertain. The specimen comprised peripheral blood, sampled 28 days after the second AZD1222 dose. The TCR was taken from an adult who received the AZD1222 COVID-19 vaccine. CDR3 bases: TGTGCCAGCAGCCAGGTCATTCCGGAGAGAGCTTTCTTT. Its translation is CASSQVIPERAFF.